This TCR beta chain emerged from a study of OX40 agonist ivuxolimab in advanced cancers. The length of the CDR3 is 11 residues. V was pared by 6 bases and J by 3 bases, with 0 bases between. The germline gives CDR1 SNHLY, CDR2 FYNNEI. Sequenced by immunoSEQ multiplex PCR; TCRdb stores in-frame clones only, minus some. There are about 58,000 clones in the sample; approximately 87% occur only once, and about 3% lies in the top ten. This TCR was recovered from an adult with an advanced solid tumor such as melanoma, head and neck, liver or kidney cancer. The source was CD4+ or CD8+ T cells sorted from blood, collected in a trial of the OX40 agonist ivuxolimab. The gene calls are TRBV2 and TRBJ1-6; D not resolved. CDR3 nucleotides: TGTGCCAGCAGCTATAATTCACCCCTCCACTTT. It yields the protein CASSYNSPLHF.